The 12 T cell receptor beta chains below all came from one sample that was sequenced in a study of shared clonotypes between healthy human individuals. Assay: immunoSEQ multiplex PCR; the TCRdb copy retains only in-frame clones and omits some. In the table there are about 960,000 clones, approximately 76% of which are singletons. What was sequenced was memory CD4+ T cells sorted from blood. Subset meaning: CD45RA-negative fraction. These receptors all come from a man between 18 and 35 years old in good health.

The rearrangement links TRBV19 to TRBJ2-1, with 11 bases identical to TRBD2. CDR1 LNHDA and CDR2 SQIVND come from the germline V gene (reference sequence). The CDR3 is 16 residues long. V trimming: 7 bases; J trimming: 8 bases; junction bases outside the gene matches: 13. The CDR3 sequence is CASTSRGLAGGYEQFF. The CDR3 coding sequence is TGTGCCAGTACTTCGAGGGGGCTAGCGGGAGGCTATGAGCAGTTCTTC. The full variable domain, with the rest looked up from reference TRBV19 and TRBJ2-1, is DGGITQSPKYLFRKEGQNVTLSCEQNLNHDAMYWYRQDPGQGLRLIYYSQIVNDFQKGDIAEGYSVSREKKESFPLTVTSAQKNPTAFYLCASTSRGLAGGYEQFFGPGTRLTVL.

In regard to this clone: Other nucleotide sequences in the sample specify the same CDR3. The V gene is TRBV10-1, the J gene TRBJ2-7; D possibly matches TRBD1 or TRBD2 (5 bases each). The CDR3 has 13 residues. The ends were cut back, 2 bases at V and 3 bases at J, with 8 bases in the middle. Germline V gene sequence: CDR1 WNHNN, CDR2 SYGVQD (reference sequence). This CDR3 is CASSEAGSYEQYF. In DNA form, the CDR3 reads TGCGCCAGCAGTGAGGCAGGGAGCTACGAGCAGTACTTC.

The V call is TRBV7-2, the J call TRBJ2-5; 8 bases fit TRBD2. CDR3 length: 14 amino acids. Looked up from germline, CDR1 is SGHTA and CDR2 is FQGNSA. V lost 6 bases, J lost 1 base, and 4 bases stayed unmatched. This CDR3 reads CASSPSGSQETQYF. CDR3 nucleotide sequence: TGTGCCAGCAGTCCGAGCGGGAGCCAAGAGACCCAGTACTTC.

The chain joins TRBV27 to TRBJ2-1; 7 bases fit TRBD2. The CDR3 has 14 amino acids. The germline CDR1 and CDR2 sequences are MNHEY and SMNVEV (reference sequence). The trim removed 6 bases at V and 12 bases at J, leaving 14 bases unmatched. The CDR3 is CASSPVAGDPGQFF. CDR3 sequence (DNA): TGTGCCAGCAGCCCCGTTGCGGGAGATCCGGGGCAGTTCTTC.

The chain joins TRBV7-8 to TRBJ2-5; a possible D gene is TRBD2 (5 bases). The V and J ends lost 5 bases and 2 bases respectively, with 9 bases between them. The CDR3 runs 13 residues. Germline CDR1 is SGHVS and CDR2 is FQNEAQ. CDR3 bases: TGTGCCAGCAGCCGGACTGAACAAGAGACCCAGTACTTC. Translation: CASSRTEQETQYF. Together with reference TRBV7-8 and TRBJ2-5, the CDR3 gives the full variable domain: GAGVSQSPRYKVAKRGQDVALRCDPISGHVSLFWYQQALGQGPEFLTYFQNEAQLDKSGLPSDRFFAERPEGSVSTLKIQRTQQEDSAVYLCASSRTEQETQYFGPGTRLLVL.

This chain links TRBV30 with TRBJ1-4; TRBD1 matches at 9 bases. Germline CDR1 and CDR2: GTSNPN and SVGIG (reference sequence). This CDR3 comprises 13 residues. V was clipped by 7 bases and J by 7 bases; unmatched bases: 7. CDR3 nucleotides: TGTGCCTCCTCGACAGGGGGAGGTGAAAAACTGTTTTTT. Encoded protein: CASSTGGGEKLFF.

V and J are TRBV10-1 and TRBJ2-7, with a tentative D call TRBD2 (6 bases). V lost 1 base and J 2 bases, leaving 15 bases between the germline ends. Germline V CDR1 and CDR2: WNHNN, SYGVQD (reference sequence). The CDR3 covers 16 residues. The DNA of the CDR3 is TGCGCCAGCAGTGAGTTAATATTTGGCGGGACCTACGAGCAGTACTTC. Amino acid sequence: CASSELIFGGTYEQYF.

The V gene is TRBV6-5, the J gene TRBJ1-5; 7 bases align to TRBD1. CDR3 size: 13 residues. The J segment lost 6 bases and the V segment lost 6 bases, leaving 5 bases of the junction unmatched. Germline CDR1 MNHEY, CDR2 SVGAGI. CDR3 region: CASSGGGFQPQHF. The CDR3 DNA follows: TGTGCCAGCAGCGGAGGGGGCTTTCAGCCCCAGCATTTT.

The gene calls are TRBV10-3 and TRBJ1-1, with D uncertain. The CDR3 loop spans 12 amino acids. V lost 4 bases, J lost 7 bases, and 10 bases lay in between. CDR1 ENHRY and CDR2 SYGVKD come from the germline V gene. The CDR3 spells CAISVGGSEAFF. The CDR3 DNA reads TGTGCCATCAGTGTCGGTGGAAGTGAAGCTTTCTTT.

The gene calls are TRBV4-3 and TRBJ1-6; no clear D. Germline-derived CDR1 and CDR2 are LGHNA and YSLEER. The CDR3 is 15 amino acids. The V end was cut by 0 bases, the J end by 8 bases, with 11 bases between. In nucleotides, the CDR3 is TGCGCCAGCAGCCAAGATCGCGGAAATCATTCACCCCTCCACTTT. Encoded protein: CASSQDRGNHSPLHF.

V gene TRBV7-9 combines with J gene TRBJ2-7, with 7 nucleotides matching TRBD2. Germline V gives CDR1 SEHNR, CDR2 FQNEAQ (reference sequence). The CDR3 is made up of 13 amino acids. Trimming took 8 bases from V and 0 from J; bases not matched to a gene: 4. The CDR3 DNA sequence: TGTGCCAGCGAGCCTAGCGGCTCCTACGAGCAGTACTTC. It encodes CASEPSGSYEQYF.

The rearrangement links TRBV5-6 to TRBJ2-7; a possible D gene is TRBD2 (7 bases). CDR1 is SGHDT and CDR2 is YYEEEE in the germline V gene. The V and J ends lost 5 bases and 5 bases respectively, with 20 bases between them. The CDR3 covers 15 residues. The CDR3 nucleotides read TGTGCCAGCAGTTATCAGGGGAGGGGTATGGACGAGCAGTACTTC. It translates to CASSYQGRGMDEQYF.